This T cell receptor beta chain was captured by sequencing in a study of human T cells and chemical hapten exposure. Many counts were recorded for this clonotype. Between the trimmed V and J ends, which lost 4 bases and 4 bases, there was a span of 19 bases. The germline V gene encodes CDR1 SGHNT and CDR2 YYREEE (reference sequence). The CDR3 has 16 amino acids. Time point defined: pre-sensitization, week 0. Treatment meaning: therapeutic diphenylcyclopropenone sensitization with weekly scalp DPC. TCRdb passed the RACE reads through MiXCR, listing each CDR3 protein once. The sample shows 350,000 to 400,000 distinct CDR3 sequences, about 5.1% of them seen only once.

The receptor was derived from a woman between 50 and 59 years old with alopecia areata. Some clones in this sample may be carry-over from other donors' samples. J is TRBJ2-3 and V is TRBV5-4, with D uncertain. The source was whole blood, collected in connection with sensitization to the hapten diphenylcyclopropenone (DPC). The CDR3 region has the DNA TGTGCCAGCAGCCCCCGCCCTAGTATGGTCCCAGATACGCAGTATTTT. Its protein is CASSPRPSMVPDTQYF.